These 27 T cell receptor beta chains originate from one sample sequenced in a study of kidney transplant recipient with SARS-CoV-2 infection. TCRdb reanalysed the reads using MiXCR and keeps one entry per CDR3 protein. The table shows fewer than 250,000 distinct CDR3 sequences, with around 30% occurring only once. The sample in question was a blood sample, obtained at baseline and on day 111 from a kidney transplant recipient. Receptor source: a male patient aged 25 to 39 who had COVID-19 and was a kidney transplant recipient. The T cells may partly be graft donor cells.

This clonotype was recorded at least ten times. The rearrangement joins TRBV20-1 to TRBJ2-7; 11 nucleotides line up with TRBD1. The V gene's germline CDR1 is DFQATT and CDR2 SNEGSKA (reference sequence). V dropped 3 bases and J dropped 3; count of bases not matched to a gene: 1. The CDR3 loop spans 13 amino acids. In DNA, the CDR3 is TGCAGTGCTAGGGACAGGGGGCACTACGAGCAGTACTTC. Protein sequence: CSARDRGHYEQYF.

This clonotype was seen ten or more times. The V gene is TRBV20-1, the J gene TRBJ2-1; D tentatively reads TRBD1 or TRBD2 (5 bases each). The germline CDR1 and CDR2 sequences are DFQATT and SNEGSKA (reference sequence). The V and J ends lost 3 bases and 0 bases respectively, with 12 bases between them. The CDR3 spans 15 residues. CDR3 residues: CSASRGDLSYNEQFF. CDR3 bases: TGCAGTGCTAGTAGGGGAGACCTCTCCTACAATGAGCAGTTCTTC.

This clonotype was observed many times. V is TRBV12-3 or TRBV12-4 and J is TRBJ1-2; D unclear. The CDR3 has 17 residues. The V end was cut by 5 bases, the J end by 4 bases, with 23 bases between. The CDR3 reads CASSEIGSFRKTYGYTF. DNA of the CDR3: TGTGCCAGCAGTGAGATCGGCAGCTTCCGAAAGACCTATGGCTACACCTTC.

The table lists this clonotype with many counts. The chain uses TRBV10-2 and TRBJ2-7; the D gene could be TRBD1 or TRBD2 (7 bases each). Germline values: CDR1 WSHSY, CDR2 SAAADI. V lost 5 bases, J lost 4 bases, and 21 bases lay in between. CDR3 size: 16 residues. The CDR3 DNA sequence: TGCGCCAGCAGTAATACACTCAGGGGGAGGGCGTACGAGCAGTACGTC. It translates to CASSNTLRGRAYEQYV.

This clonotype was observed a few times. The CDR3, as DNA: TGTGCCACCAGTGAGCCACAGGGGGGTTGGGGACACAATGAGCAGTTCTTC. It codes for CATSEPQGGWGHNEQFF. The rearrangement links TRBV24-1 to TRBJ2-1; 8 nucleotides agree with TRBD1. Germline V lookup: CDR1 KGHDR, CDR2 SFDVKD. CDR3 length equals 17 residues. Losses at the gene ends were 4 bases for V and 5 bases for J; bases not matched to a gene: 12.

Many counts were recorded for this clonotype. The J gene is TRBJ1-2, the V gene TRBV11-1; no clear D. V was shortened by 5 bases and J by 4 bases, with 23 bases between the two germline ends. The germline gives CDR1 SGHAT, CDR2 FQDESV (reference sequence). This CDR3 region has 17 residues. The CDR3 nucleotides are TGTGCCAGCAGCCTATTATGTAAGGCTGGAAAGACCTATGGCTACACCTTC. It codes for CASSLLCKAGKTYGYTF.

On this clonotype itself: A much bigger clone sits one base away, suggesting this may be a read error. CDR3 sequence (DNA): TGCAGTGCTGGGGACAGGACTTTAGATCAGCCCCAGCATTTT. It translates to CSAGDRTLDQPQHF. This rearrangement joins TRBV20-1 to TRBJ1-5; 8 bases are a match to TRBD1. The ends lost 5 bases at V and 5 bases at J; junction bases unmatched: 8. CDR1 is DFQATT and CDR2 is SNEGSKA in the germline V gene (reference sequence). The CDR3 consists of 14 residues.

This clonotype was counted many times. The chain couples TRBV25-1 to TRBJ1-2, with no clear D. The CDR3 covers 17 residues. V was shortened by 5 bases and J by 4 bases, with 23 bases between the two germline ends. From germline, CDR1 is MGHDK and CDR2 SYGVNS. The CDR3 loop reads CASSWSLELGKTYGYTF. CDR3 bases: TGTGCCAGCAGTTGGTCCCTAGAACTGGGAAAGACCTATGGCTACACCTTC.

In its sample, this clonotype was seen many times. The V and J genes are TRBV27 and TRBJ2-7, with 7 bases that match TRBD2. The J segment lost 3 bases and the V segment lost 3 bases, leaving 5 bases of the junction unmatched. The CDR3 covers 14 residues. Germline V gene data show CDR1 as MNHEY and CDR2 as SMNVEV (reference sequence). The CDR3 nucleotides read TGTGCCAGCAGTTTGGCGCGGGGGTTCTACGAGCAGTACTTC. Its translation: CASSLARGFYEQYF.

There are many counts of this clonotype. The chain couples TRBV6-1 to TRBJ1-3; D uncertain. The V gene's germline CDR1 is MNHNS and CDR2 SASEGT. There are 15 residues in the CDR3. The V end lost 4 bases, the J end lost 0 bases, and 10 bases lay between the germline ends. DNA of the CDR3: TGTGCCAGCAGTGCCGGGATCCTCTCTGGAAACACCATATATTTT. The encoded protein is CASSAGILSGNTIYF.

V is TRBV19 and J is TRBJ2-3; D call uncertain. Germline lookup yields CDR1 LNHDA and CDR2 SQIVND (reference sequence). The CDR3 loop spans 13 amino acids. The ends were cut back, 3 bases at V and 4 bases at J, with 8 bases in the middle. CDR3 in DNA: TGTGCCAGTAGTATGTCTAGGGCAGATACGCAGTATTTT. As protein: CASSMSRADTQYF.

This clonotype was recorded at least ten times. The genes are TRBV11-3 and TRBJ1-2; D is ambiguous. Germline-derived CDR1 and CDR2 are SGHNT and YENEEA. Trimming stripped 5 bases from V and 4 bases from J, with 23 bases between. The CDR3 covers 17 residues. The CDR3 region has the DNA TGTGCCAGCAGCATATGCAACGATCTCGGAAAGACCTATGGCTACACCTTC. Amino acid sequence: CASSICNDLGKTYGYTF.

This clonotype occurred once. This sequence may be a read error, since a much larger clone differs from it by one base. The chain is built from TRBV5-5 and TRBJ2-7; D perhaps matches TRBD1 (5 bases). V shed 4 bases and J shed 2 bases, with 16 bases lying between them. CDR1 is SGHKS and CDR2 is YYEKEE in the germline V gene (reference sequence). This CDR3 spans 15 amino acids. The CDR3 DNA reads as TGTGCCAGCAGCCGAAGACAGATAACGCCCTACGAGCAGTACTTC. Its translation is CASSRRQITPYEQYF.

V and J are TRBV7-2 and TRBJ1-2; D is perhaps TRBD1 (5 bases). Trimming removed 5 bases at V and 6 bases at J, with 25 bases between. The CDR3 length is 17 residues. CDR1 is SGHTA and CDR2 is FQGNSA in the germline V gene. The CDR3 DNA sequence: TGTGCCAGCAGCGAGCAGGGCAGAGACGGAAAGACCCATGGCTACACCTTC. It encodes CASSEQGRDGKTHGYTF.

This clonotype was seen at least ten times. This chain connects TRBV7-9 to TRBJ1-6; D gene unclear. Germline V gene lookup returns CDR1 SEHNR and CDR2 FQNEAQ (reference sequence). V shed 5 bases and J shed 13 bases, with 18 bases lying between them. The CDR3 is 14 residues long. The CDR3 loop is CASSPEALVGPLHF. Written as DNA, the CDR3 is TGTGCCAGCAGCCCCGAGGCCCTAGTGGGTCCCCTCCACTTT.

At least ten counts were recorded for this clonotype. The V call is TRBV20-1, the J call TRBJ1-2, with TRBD1 identical over 7 bases. Germline values: CDR1 DFQATT, CDR2 SNEGSKA (reference sequence). This CDR3 comprises 15 residues. V shed 3 bases, J shed 6 bases, and the junction held 13 bases outside the gene matches. CDR3 sequence reads: CSASDWGRGRDGYTF. CDR3 nucleotides: TGCAGTGCTAGCGATTGGGGCAGGGGGAGGGATGGCTACACCTTC.

This clonotype occurred many times. V and J are TRBV7-2 and TRBJ2-5, with D possibly being TRBD1 or TRBD2 (6 bases each). Germline CDR1 SGHTA, CDR2 FQGNSA. The V and J ends lost 3 bases and 5 bases respectively, with 19 bases between them. The CDR3 extends over 16 amino acids. The CDR3 region has the DNA TGTGCCAGCAGCTTGGGGCTTGGAGGAGGGGGGGAGACCCAGTACTTC. Protein sequence: CASSLGLGGGGETQYF.

This clonotype was detected ten times or more. The CDR3 DNA reads TGTGCCAGCAGCCGGGGACAGGCACAGTTCTTC. Its protein is CASSRGQAQFF. This rearrangement joins TRBV28 to TRBJ2-1, with 8 bases lining up with TRBD1. Germline CDR1 is MDHEN and CDR2 is SYDVKM. The CDR3 contains 11 residues. The ends lost 6 bases at V and 13 bases at J; junction bases unmatched: 5.

The V gene is TRBV7-3, the J gene TRBJ2-1, with TRBD2 matching over 14 bases. Germline CDR1 and CDR2: SGHTA and FQGTGA. This CDR3 region has 15 residues. J gave up 9 bases and V 4 bases, and 5 bases lay outside the gene matches. CDR3 sequence reads: CASSSGLAGAGEQFF. The CDR3 bases are TGTGCCAGCAGCTCGGGACTAGCGGGAGCCGGTGAGCAGTTCTTC.

This clonotype was detected ten times or more. The V and J genes are TRBV28 and TRBJ1-2; D is ambiguous. The germline V and J ends were trimmed by 6 bases and 2 bases, with 4 bases remaining between them. The V gene's germline CDR1 is MDHEN and CDR2 SYDVKM. The CDR3 totals 11 residues. CDR3 nucleotide sequence: TGTGCCAGCAGGGGAAACTATGGCTACACCTTC. Translation: CASRGNYGYTF.

Many counts were recorded for this clonotype. The chain joins TRBV2 to TRBJ2-1; maybe TRBD2 (6 bases). Per the germline V gene, CDR1 is SNHLY and CDR2 is FYNNEI. The CDR3 loop spans 15 amino acids. V shed 5 bases and J shed 6 bases, with 17 bases lying between them. The CDR3 here is CASSRRAEVSNEQFF. In nucleotides, the CDR3 is TGTGCCAGCAGTAGGAGGGCCGAGGTTAGCAATGAGCAGTTCTTC. Full variable domain (outside the CDR3, taken from reference TRBV2 and TRBJ2-1): EPEVTQTPSHQVTQMGQEVILRCVPISNHLYFYWYRQILGQKVEFLVSFYNNEISEKSEIFDDQFSVERPDGSNFTLKIRSTKLEDSAMYFCASSRRAEVSNEQFFGPGTRLTVL.

In this sample, this clonotype turned up once. This may arise from a read error, as a much more abundant clone is one base away. This chain joins TRBV5-6 and TRBJ2-2; 10 bases match TRBD1. Germline V lookup: CDR1 SGHDT, CDR2 YYEEEE. CDR3 length: 17 amino acids. CDR3 DNA: TGTGCCAGCAACTTGAGGGACAGGGGCAAGGGCACCGGGGAGCTGTTTTTT. Residues: CASNLRDRGKGTGELFF.

Comments on this clonotype: One junction end does not reproduce the germline sequence, and a read error may be involved. This chain connects TRBV4-2 to TRBJ2-1, with 16 positions matching TRBD2. The CDR3 spans 18 residues. The germline V gene has CDR1 LGHNA and CDR2 YNFKEQ. The CDR3 loop is CASSQAGTSGRASGIPYF. The CDR3 region has the DNA TGTGCCAGCAGCCAAGCGGGGACTAGCGGGAGGGCCTCGGGCATTCCGTACTTC.

There are a few counts of this clonotype. The genes are TRBV25-1 and TRBJ1-1, with D possibly TRBD1 on 5 matching bases. The V gene's germline CDR1 is MGHDK and CDR2 SYGVNS. CDR3 length: 13 amino acids. V was pared by 7 bases and J by 5 bases, with 14 bases between. In DNA, the CDR3 is TGTGCCAGCACGTCAGGGTTTAGGACTGAAGCTTTCTTT. Translated, it gives CASTSGFRTEAFF.

To note about this clonotype: A much larger clone differs from this one at a single base, so this may be a read error. The chain combines TRBV2 with TRBJ1-2; a possible D gene is TRBD1 (5 bases). With 3 bases removed from V and 3 bases from J, the gap between germline ends came to 14 bases. The germline V gene has CDR1 SNHLY and CDR2 FYNNEI. The CDR3 consists of 15 residues. CDR3 nucleotide sequence: TGTGCCAGCAGTGAGGGACTGGGGCTATACTATGGCTACACCTTC. It codes for CASSEGLGLYYGYTF.

In the case of this clonotype: A single base separates this from a much larger clone, so it may be a read error. The CDR3, as DNA: TGCGCCAGCAGCCTCTCGGACAGGGGAACTGAAGCTTCCTTT. It encodes CASSLSDRGTEASF. This rearrangement joins TRBV4-3 to TRBJ1-1; 9 nucleotides agree with TRBD1. Germline values: CDR1 LGHNA, CDR2 YSLEER. This CDR3 spans 14 amino acids.

Notes on this clonotype: A much bigger clone sits one base away, suggesting this may be a read error. The J gene is TRBJ2-7, the V gene TRBV3-1; no definite D call. CDR1 and CDR2 from the germline V gene are LGHDT and YNNKEL (reference sequence). There are 17 residues in the CDR3. The CDR3 nucleotides are TGTGCCAGCAGCGCACTCAATCCCATTTCTTTCTCTGAGACCCAGTGCTTC. Translated: CASSALNPISFSETQCF.